A single T cell receptor beta chain is shown here with its context. Assay used: immunoSEQ multiplex PCR; TCRdb lists only in-frame clones, some missing. The sample holds about 59,000 clones; more than 85% are singletons and the top ten take roughly 2.5%. The time point is: baseline, week 1 (first vaccination visit). Treatment indicated: pre-vaccination baseline after standard-of-care therapy. The data derive from a study of a mutant IDH1 vaccine in newly diagnosed glioma. Overall study context: Treated patients, approximately 62% male and around 38% female, averaged 40.4 years of age. Those enrolled had earlier been treated with radiotherapy, temozolomide, or both, mostly both.

The CDR3 extends over 14 amino acids. Germline values: CDR1 LGHNA, CDR2 YNFKEQ. J was trimmed by 5 bases and V by 4 bases; bases with no gene match: 7. V gene TRBV4-2 combines with J gene TRBJ1-1, with 7 bases matching TRBD1. Sequencing used PBMCs, obtained from a glioma patient treated with radiotherapy, temozolomide or both. The receptor comes from a man aged 45-65 years with glioma. The CDR3 coding sequence is TGTGCCAGCAGCCCCCGGACAGGTAGGACTGAAGCTTTCTTT. This gives the protein CASSPRTGRTEAFF.